The 32 T cell receptor beta chains given below trace back to one sample, sequenced in a study of T cell repertoires in cytomegalovirus infection. These TCRs' antigens remain unknown. MiXCR, applied by TCRdb to the reads, yields one record per CDR3 protein. The table lists 570,000 or so distinct CDR3 sequences, under 45% of them singletons. The material sequenced was cultured PBMCs, taken from culture after CMV antigen stimulation. The source is a human donor in good health (CMV status not recorded). Some clones in this sample may be carry-over from other donors' samples.

This clonotype was picked up a small number of times. The chain joins TRBV7-9 to TRBJ2-1; perhaps D is TRBD1 or TRBD2 (5 bases each). Trimming took 5 bases from V and 3 from J, leaving 17 bases between them. Germline lookup yields CDR1 SEHNR and CDR2 FQNEAQ (reference sequence). The CDR3 runs 16 residues. Written as DNA, the CDR3 is TGTGCCAGCAGCCGCCGGCCGGGGCGTTTCTACAATGAGCAGTTCTTC. Its protein product is CASSRRPGRFYNEQFF.

This clonotype was seen at least ten times. This chain uses TRBV7-2 with TRBJ2-7; TRBD1 agrees at 7 bases. Germline trimming cut 6 bases from V and 2 bases from J; bases unmatched to any gene: 4. CDR3 length equals 13 residues. Germline V gene sequence: CDR1 SGHTA, CDR2 FQGNSA. CDR3: CASSLTGTYEQYF. The CDR3 nucleotides read TGTGCCAGCAGTTTGACAGGGACCTACGAGCAGTACTTC.

This rearrangement joins TRBV27 to TRBJ2-1, with TRBD2 matching over 9 bases. The length of the CDR3 is 17 residues. Germline V gene sequence: CDR1 MNHEY, CDR2 SMNVEV (reference sequence). V lost 5 bases, J lost 7 bases, and 15 bases stayed unmatched. The CDR3 region has the DNA TGTGCCAGCAGTCTCCACACTTTTAGCGGGAGTGATAATGAGCAGTTCTTC. Amino acids: CASSLHTFSGSDNEQFF.

V is TRBV7-4 and J is TRBJ2-5; D is ambiguous. V gave up 5 bases and J gave up 5 bases, with 15 bases separating them. CDR3 length equals 14 residues. Germline V lookup: CDR1 SGHVT, CDR2 SQSDAQ. The CDR3 region is CASSRPQDVETQYF. The DNA of the CDR3 is TGTGCCAGCAGCCGCCCCCAGGACGTCGAGACCCAGTACTTC.

This clonotype was picked up a small number of times. The V call is TRBV2, the J call TRBJ1-4, with D possibly matching TRBD1 (6 bases). The CDR3 spans 14 residues. Trimming took 6 bases from V and 2 from J, leaving 10 bases between them. CDR1 and CDR2 from the germline V gene are SNHLY and FYNNEI. The CDR3 protein is CASRVRGTNEKLFF. CDR3 coding DNA: TGTGCCAGCAGGGTCAGGGGCACTAATGAAAAACTGTTTTTT.

The CDR3 spells CASRGLGQETQYF. Written as DNA, the CDR3 is TGTGCCAGCAGGGGTCTGGGTCAAGAGACCCAGTACTTC. The chain carries TRBV7-8 and TRBJ2-5, with D unresolved. The CDR3 contains 13 residues. Germline V gives CDR1 SGHVS, CDR2 FQNEAQ. V was trimmed by 6 bases and J by 2 bases, leaving 10 bases between them.

V gene TRBV7-9 combines with J gene TRBJ1-2, with TRBD1 matching 12 bases. Germline assignment: CDR1 SEHNR and CDR2 FQNEAQ (reference sequence). V shed 4 bases and J 6 bases; nucleotides not matched to a gene: 9. The CDR3 spans 16 residues. The CDR3 bases are TGTGCCAGCAGCTCACGCCCGGGACAGGGGGCTGATGGCTACACCTTC. Residues: CASSSRPGQGADGYTF.

CDR3 amino acids: CASSATGAPGELFF. CDR3 DNA: TGTGCCAGCAGCGCCACAGGGGCTCCCGGGGAGCTGTTTTTT. The genes are TRBV6-1 and TRBJ2-2; 7 positions match TRBD1. This CDR3 is 14 amino acids long. The germline V gene encodes CDR1 MNHNS and CDR2 SASEGT. V shed 6 bases and J 6 bases; nucleotides not matched to a gene: 7.

This chain connects TRBV11-1 to TRBJ1-6, with D tentatively TRBD1 (5 bases). The CDR3 consists of 18 residues. From germline, CDR1 is SGHAT and CDR2 FQDESV (reference sequence). Between the trimmed V and J ends, which lost 1 base and 7 bases, there was a span of 20 bases. The CDR3 DNA reads TGTGCCAGCAGCTTAGGAGGTATCGGGACGGCGGCCAATTCACCCCTCCACTTT. Translation: CASSLGGIGTAANSPLHF.

The sample holds many counts of this clonotype. The chain links TRBV7-2 to TRBJ1-1, with D unclear. Germline CDR1 and CDR2: SGHTA and FQGNSA. CDR3 length: 13 residues. V dropped 5 bases and J dropped 0 bases, with 7 bases sitting between them. The DNA of the CDR3 is TGTGCCAGCAGCGACCAAATGAACACTGAAGCTTTCTTT. Amino acid sequence: CASSDQMNTEAFF.

Details on this clonotype: Its ends do not fully match the called genes, so a read error is possible. V and J are TRBV11-2 and TRBJ1-5; D is unresolved. CDR1 and CDR2 from the germline V gene are SGHAT and FQNNGV. The CDR3 sequence is 16 residues long. CDR3 sequence: CASGFPSSYSNQPQHF. CDR3 in DNA: TGTGCCAGCGGCTTCCCCAGCAGCTATAGCAATCAGCCCCAGCATTTT.

This clonotype has just a few counts. The rearrangement joins TRBV4-2 to TRBJ2-3, with 11 bases aligning to TRBD2. V lost 1 base to trimming and J lost 5 bases; unmatched junction nucleotides: 14. The CDR3 length is 19 residues. CDR1 and CDR2 from the germline V gene are LGHNA and YNFKEQ. This CDR3 is CASSQVRSSGGKSGDTQYF. In DNA, the CDR3 is TGTGCCAGCAGCCAAGTGAGGTCTAGCGGGGGGAAGAGCGGAGATACGCAGTATTTT.

The V gene is TRBV20-1, the J gene TRBJ2-3, with D unclear. The length of the CDR3 is 12 residues. Between the trimmed V and J ends, which lost 0 bases and 3 bases, there was a span of 4 bases. Looked up from germline, CDR1 is DFQATT and CDR2 is SNEGSKA (reference sequence). CDR3 bases: TGCAGTGCTAGAGATAGGACAGATACGCAGTATTTT. Translated: CSARDRTDTQYF.

The chain is built from TRBV19 and TRBJ2-4; TRBD2 agrees at 8 bases. V dropped 5 bases and J dropped 11; count of bases not matched to a gene: 8. Looked up from germline, CDR1 is LNHDA and CDR2 is SQIVND (reference sequence). The length of the CDR3 is 13 residues. In nucleotides, the CDR3 is TGTGCCAGTAGTGGATCGGAGACTAGCGTTCAGTACTTC. Translating it yields CASSGSETSVQYF.

This clonotype was picked up a small number of times. The chain carries TRBV28 and TRBJ2-1, with D unclear. The CDR3 totals 13 residues. V was cut by 5 bases and J by 7 bases, with 12 bases left in between. The germline CDR1 and CDR2 sequences are MDHEN and SYDVKM. The DNA of the CDR3 is TGTGCCAGCAGTATACGGAAATGGAATGAGCAGTTCTTC. Translation: CASSIRKWNEQFF.

The gene calls are TRBV4-3 and TRBJ2-7; no firm D call. Germline V CDR1 and CDR2: LGHNA, YSLEER. Trimming took off 1 base at V and 0 bases at J, with 7 bases between the two ends. The CDR3 contains 14 residues. The CDR3 DNA reads as TGCGCCAGCAGCCAAGCGCACATCTCCTACGAGCAGTACTTC. It specifies CASSQAHISYEQYF.

This clonotype was picked up a small number of times. The V gene is TRBV12-3 or TRBV12-4, the J gene TRBJ2-2, with D perhaps TRBD1 or TRBD2 (5 bases each). The CDR3 sequence is 14 residues long. Trimming shortened V by 9 bases and J by 7 bases, and 18 bases separated the two germline ends. The CDR3 DNA follows: TGTGCCAGTTCCGGACGCCATGGGGGCGGGGAGCTGTTTTTT. Translating it yields CASSGRHGGGELFF.

The chain has TRBV7-2 and TRBJ1-4; no firm D call. This CDR3 spans 13 amino acids. Germline V CDR1 and CDR2: SGHTA, FQGNSA. V gave up 0 bases and J gave up 5 bases, with 4 bases separating them. This CDR3 is CASSLALNEKLFF. The CDR3 DNA follows: TGTGCCAGCAGCTTAGCTCTGAATGAAAAACTGTTTTTT. Based on the CDR3 plus reference TRBV7-2 and TRBJ1-4, the full variable domain is GAGVSQSPSNKVTEKGKDVELRCDPISGHTALYWYRQSLGQGLEFLIYFQGNSAPDKSGLPSDRFSAERTGGSVSTLTIQRTQQEDSAVYLCASSLALNEKLFFGSGTQLSVL.

The genes are TRBV18 and TRBJ1-6; D is unresolved. This CDR3 is 13 amino acids long. V lost 0 bases, J lost 10 bases, and 7 bases lay in between. The V gene's germline CDR1 is KGHSH and CDR2 LQKENI. The CDR3 sequence is CASSPPGQSPLHF. In DNA, the CDR3 is TGTGCCAGCTCACCACCGGGCCAGTCACCCCTCCACTTT.

This chain links TRBV12-3 or TRBV12-4 with TRBJ1-6; no firm D call. This CDR3 has 15 amino acids. Trimming shortened V by 6 bases and J by 6 bases, and 15 bases separated the two germline ends. In nucleotides, the CDR3 is TGTGCCAGCAGCCCACGCCCCGGGCTTAATTCACCCCTCCACTTT. This codes for CASSPRPGLNSPLHF.

The V call is TRBV12-3 or TRBV12-4, the J call TRBJ2-1, with 9 bases lining up with TRBD1. The ends lost 6 bases at V and 10 bases at J; junction bases unmatched: 7. The CDR3 extends over 13 amino acids. CDR3 in DNA: TGTGCCAGCAGCCGGGACAGGGCTCGCGAGCAGTTCTTC. This encodes CASSRDRAREQFF.

CDR3 in DNA: TGTGCCAGCAGCCGTACTACAGTTCTTGGGGCCCTGACCCACGAGCAGTACTTC. This encodes CASSRTTVLGALTHEQYF. The chain combines TRBV7-6 with TRBJ2-7, with a tentative D call TRBD1 (5 bases). Germline CDR1 reads SGHVS; CDR2 reads FNYEAQ. The V end lost 5 bases, the J end lost 5 bases, and 28 bases lay between the germline ends. The CDR3 length is 18 residues.

The table lists this clonotype with a few counts. The chain recombines TRBV15 with TRBJ1-5; no reliable D call. The V gene's germline CDR1 is LNHNV and CDR2 YYDKDF (reference sequence). Trimming cost V 1 base and J 9 bases, with 7 bases left between them. The CDR3 contains 12 residues. This CDR3 reads CATSRVLGPQHF. DNA of the CDR3: TGTGCCACCAGCAGAGTTTTAGGGCCCCAGCATTTT. Supplemented by reference TRBV15 and TRBJ1-5, the full variable domain reads DAMVIQNPRYQVTQFGKPVTLSCSQTLNHNVMYWYQQKSSQAPKLLFHYYDKDFNNEADTPDNFQSRRPNTSFCFLDIRSPGLGDTAMYLCATSRVLGPQHFGDGTRLSIL.

V usage is TRBV10-1 and J usage is TRBJ2-5; tentative D call: TRBD2 (5 bases). Trimming removed 7 bases at V and 7 bases at J, with 19 bases between. The CDR3 has 14 residues. Per germline, CDR1 WNHNN and CDR2 SYGVQD (reference sequence). The chain's CDR3 is CASNTQRTSVTQYF. As DNA, the CDR3 is TGCGCCAGCAATACCCAGCGGACCTCGGTGACCCAGTACTTC.

The genes are TRBV5-1 and TRBJ2-1; 10 bases are shared with TRBD1. V shed 3 bases and J 4 bases; nucleotides not matched to a gene: 7. Germline assignment: CDR1 SGHRS and CDR2 YFSETQ. The CDR3 sequence is 16 residues long. The CDR3, as DNA: TGCGCCAGCAGCTCGGAAGGGACAGGGGCATACAATGAGCAGTTCTTC. Amino acids: CASSSEGTGAYNEQFF.

The table lists this clonotype with a few counts. The chain couples TRBV4-1 to TRBJ2-4; 10 bases line up with TRBD2. Germline loops: CDR1 MGHRA, CDR2 YSYEKL. J lost 0 bases, V lost 3 bases, and 2 bases had no gene match. This CDR3 is 16 amino acids long. The DNA for the CDR3 is TGCGCCAGCAGCCAGAGACTAGCGGGAGCCAAAAACATTCAGTACTTC. It is translated as CASSQRLAGAKNIQYF.

Remarks on this clonotype: One end of the junction does not line up with germline, which may come from a read error. This rearrangement joins TRBV28 to TRBJ2-3, with 7 bases that match TRBD2. This CDR3 spans 17 amino acids. Germline values: CDR1 MDHEN, CDR2 SYDVKM. The CDR3 loop reads CANSLDFTRGVTDTQYF. The CDR3 DNA reads as TGTGCCAACAGTCTCGACTTTACCCGGGGGGTAACAGATACGCAGTATTTT.

This chain joins TRBV27 and TRBJ2-7; 8 nucleotides line up with TRBD1. Germline V gene data show CDR1 as MNHEY and CDR2 as SMNVEV (reference sequence). J lost 10 bases, V lost 2 bases, and 13 bases had no gene match. CDR3 length equals 15 residues. The DNA for the CDR3 is TGTGCCAGCAGTTTAGATTGGACAGGGTCAGAGGTCCAGTACTTC. Its protein is CASSLDWTGSEVQYF.

This clonotype came up a few times. The genes are TRBV7-2 and TRBJ2-7; a possible D gene is TRBD1 (5 bases). Trimming left V 5 bases short and J 5 bases short, with 7 bases between. Germline assignment: CDR1 SGHTA and CDR2 FQGNSA. This CDR3 has 11 amino acids. The CDR3 DNA follows: TGTGCCAGCAGCGCAGGGAACGAGCAGTACTTC. It translates to CASSAGNEQYF.

V gene TRBV5-6 combines with J gene TRBJ2-5; 16 nucleotides align to TRBD2. Germline V CDR1 and CDR2: SGHDT, YYEEEE. This CDR3 is 19 amino acids long. The V segment lost 5 bases and the J segment 4 bases; nucleotides outside the gene matches: 14. The CDR3 sequence: CASRQFLGLAGGFLETQYF. For the CDR3, the DNA is TGTGCCAGCAGACAATTCTTGGGACTAGCGGGGGGGTTTCTAGAGACCCAGTACTTC.

The chain links TRBV4-1 to TRBJ2-4, with D unresolved. This CDR3 is 14 amino acids long. CDR1 is MGHRA, CDR2 YSYEKL, per germline. Trimming removed 2 bases from V and 3 bases from J, with 8 bases in between. The CDR3 spells CASSQSVGKNIQYF. CDR3 nucleotides: TGCGCCAGCAGCCAAAGTGTCGGCAAAAACATTCAGTACTTC.

This rearrangement joins TRBV7-8 to TRBJ2-7, with D perhaps matching TRBD2 (5 bases). The germline gives CDR1 SGHVS, CDR2 FQNEAQ. This CDR3 has 14 amino acids. The V end lost 2 bases, the J end lost 3 bases, and 11 bases lay between the germline ends. As DNA, the CDR3 is TGTGCCAGCAGCTTAAGAGGGCTAGTCTACGAGCAGTACTTC. Encoded protein: CASSLRGLVYEQYF.